The 10 T cell receptor beta chains listed next were all sequenced from one sample in a study of T cell repertoires in cytomegalovirus infection. TCRdb redid the calling of the reads with MiXCR, one entry per CDR3 protein. The sample has hundreds of thousands of distinct CDR3 sequences, approximately 24% seen once. The sequenced sample was CD8+ T cells from PBMCs. These receptors were obtained from a human donor in good health (CMV status not recorded). Some clones in this sample may be carry-over from other donors' samples.

This clonotype appeared many times. The chain employs TRBV7-9 and TRBJ1-2; 7 nucleotides match TRBD1. The germline CDR1 and CDR2 sequences are SEHNR and FQNEAQ (reference sequence). V was clipped by 5 bases and J by 7 bases; unmatched bases: 7. This CDR3 has 13 amino acids. For the CDR3, the DNA is TGTGCCAGCAGCCCAATAGGGGGCATTGGCTACACCTTC. It yields the protein CASSPIGGIGYTF.

The chain links TRBV5-6 to TRBJ2-1, with D unclear. This CDR3 comprises 12 residues. Germline CDR1 is SGHDT and CDR2 is YYEEEE. Trimming left V 2 bases short and J 8 bases short, with 8 bases between. CDR3 bases: TGTGCCAGCAGCTTACTTATTCATGAGCAGTTCTTC. Translation gives CASSLLIHEQFF.

Turning to this clonotype: A much bigger clone sits one base away, suggesting this may be a read error. V and J are TRBV7-8 and TRBJ2-3, with D perhaps matching TRBD1 (5 bases). The CDR3 is 14 residues long. V lost 5 bases, J lost 6 bases, and 15 bases lay in between. Per the germline V gene, CDR1 is SGHVS and CDR2 is FQNEAQ. Here the CDR3 DNA reads TGTGCCAGCAGCCCGCGACAGAGCAACGATACGCAGTATTTT. Translating it yields CASSPRQSNDTQYF. The variable domain in full, completed from reference TRBV7-8 and TRBJ2-3, reads GAGVSQSPRYKVAKRGQDVALRCDPISGHVSLFWYQQALGQGPEFLTYFQNEAQLDKSGLPSDRFFAERPEGSVSTLKIQRTQQEDSAVYLCASSPRQSNDTQYFGPGTRLTVL.

This clonotype was seen ten or more times. The V gene is TRBV29-1, the J gene TRBJ2-1; 7 bases are a match to TRBD1. The CDR3 extends over 13 amino acids. After removal of 7 bases from V and 6 bases from J, the junction contained 9 bases not matched to a gene. Germline V gene sequence: CDR1 SQVTM, CDR2 ANQGSEA. The CDR3 loop reads CSARQGAGNEQFF. The CDR3 nucleotides read TGCAGCGCCCGACAGGGTGCCGGCAATGAGCAGTTCTTC.

This clonotype was seen at least ten times. The rearrangement links TRBV6-5 to TRBJ1-1; D is ambiguous. V gave up 8 bases and J gave up 1 base, with 11 bases separating them. Germline CDR1 and CDR2: MNHEY and SVGAGI. The CDR3 has 13 amino acids. The CDR3 is CASALTRNTEAFF. CDR3 in DNA: TGTGCCAGCGCCCTAACCCGGAACACTGAAGCTTTCTTT.

This sequence joins TRBV28 and TRBJ1-2, with no clear D. The V gene lost 10 bases and the J gene lost 2 bases, with 11 bases spanning the gap. CDR3 size: 12 residues. Germline V lookup: CDR1 MDHEN, CDR2 SYDVKM. CDR3 nucleotides: TGTGCCACTACGGATCTAAACTATGGCTACACCTTC. Amino acids: CATTDLNYGYTF.

The genes are TRBV2 and TRBJ2-2, with TRBD2 matching 7 bases. Losses at the gene ends were 11 bases for V and 7 bases for J; bases not matched to a gene: 7. The CDR3 is 12 amino acids. Germline assignment: CDR1 SNHLY and CDR2 FYNNEI. The CDR3 is CAGRGKDGELFF. CDR3 sequence (DNA): TGTGCCGGGCGGGGGAAGGACGGGGAGCTGTTTTTT.

The rearrangement links TRBV14 to TRBJ2-5; D is ambiguous. The ends were cut back, 0 bases at V and 4 bases at J, with 6 bases in the middle. CDR3 length: 13 residues. The germline V gene has CDR1 SGHDN and CDR2 FVKESK. Here the CDR3 DNA reads TGTGCCAGCAGCCAAGAACCGCGAGAGACCCAGTACTTC. Protein: CASSQEPRETQYF.

The CDR3 is CSVWDKYEQYV. The CDR3 bases are TGCAGCGTTTGGGACAAGTACGAGCAGTACGTC. The chain joins TRBV29-1 to TRBJ2-7; weak D call: TRBD1 (6 bases). The CDR3 spans 11 residues. V was trimmed by 5 bases and J by 4 bases, leaving 9 bases between them. Germline V CDR1 and CDR2: SQVTM, ANQGSEA.

This clonotype was detected many times. The chain combines TRBV12-3 or TRBV12-4 with TRBJ1-1; D is unclear. The V end was cut by 4 bases, the J end by 0 bases, with 9 bases between. The CDR3 is made up of 14 amino acids. The CDR3 protein is CASSWAVMNTEAFF. In nucleotides, the CDR3 is TGTGCCAGCAGTTGGGCGGTAATGAACACTGAAGCTTTCTTT.